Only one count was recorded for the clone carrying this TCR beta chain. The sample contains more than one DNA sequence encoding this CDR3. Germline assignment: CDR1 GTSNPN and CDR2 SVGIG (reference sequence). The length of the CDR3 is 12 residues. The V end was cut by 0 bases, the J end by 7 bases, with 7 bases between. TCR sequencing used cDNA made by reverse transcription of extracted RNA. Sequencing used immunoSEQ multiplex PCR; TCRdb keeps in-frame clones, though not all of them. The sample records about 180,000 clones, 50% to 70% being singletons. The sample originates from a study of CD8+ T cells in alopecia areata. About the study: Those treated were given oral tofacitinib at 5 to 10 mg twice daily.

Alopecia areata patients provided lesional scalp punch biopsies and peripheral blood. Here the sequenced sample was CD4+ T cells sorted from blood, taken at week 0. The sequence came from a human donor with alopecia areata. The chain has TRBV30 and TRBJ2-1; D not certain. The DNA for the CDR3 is TGTGCCTGGAGTGTATTGGGGAATGAGCAGTTCTTC. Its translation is CAWSVLGNEQFF.